This TCR beta chain appears in the sequencing data of a study of regulatory and conventional T cells in RAG deficiency. Broader study findings: Omenn patients showed >90% Treg-Tconv overlap and shorter CDR3 lengths. Compared with controls, unique Treg TCR beta sequences dropped around 110-fold in Omenn syndrome and CID/AS. Shannon entropy was markedly lower and Simpson indices higher in RAG-deficient patients than control T-cell subsets.

As regards this clone: Its antigen is as yet unknown.

The sorted conventional CD4+ T cells were CD25-low and CD127-high, with genomic DNA sequenced. The CDR3 sequence is 14 residues long. Per germline, CDR1 SGHNT and CDR2 YYREEE (reference sequence). Trimming cost V 0 bases and J 1 base, with 8 bases left between them. Repertoires were generated with immunoSEQ multiplex PCR, while TCRdb's copy carries only in-frame clones and drops some. The sample yields 1,200 or so clones, roughly 79% seen once. The sequence derives from a human donor with RAG deficiency presenting as severe combined immunodeficiency. The chain combines TRBV5-4 with TRBJ2-7; D is undetermined. Material: CD4+ effector T cells sorted from blood. CDR3 in DNA: TGTGCCAGCAGCTTGGCGCGGATATCCTACGAGCAGTACTTC. Its protein is CASSLARISYEQYF.